These 13 T cell receptor beta chains share one sample of origin, sequenced in a study of T cell changes during pregnancy in multiple sclerosis. Assay: immunoSEQ multiplex PCR; the TCRdb copy retains only in-frame clones and omits some. The table includes around 65,000 clones, over 80% detected once. This specimen consisted of peripheral blood, obtained in the second trimester of pregnancy. Receptors were obtained from a female donor in good health, enrolled as a control in a pregnancy study.

The V call is TRBV11-1, the J call TRBJ2-2, with 9 bases fitting TRBD1. This CDR3 region has 15 residues. The germline gives CDR1 SGHAT, CDR2 FQDESV (reference sequence). The V and J ends lost 1 base and 8 bases, in that order; junction bases with no gene match: 5. CDR3 in DNA: TGTGCCAGCAGCTTAGGGGACAGGGACTATGGGGAGCTGTTTTTT. Its translation: CASSLGDRDYGELFF.

This clone was observed a few times. The chain carries TRBV11-3 and TRBJ2-1; the match to TRBD1 covers 11 bases. V shed 3 bases, J shed 0 bases, and the junction held 10 bases outside the gene matches. Per the germline V gene, CDR1 is SGHNT and CDR2 is YENEEA. This CDR3 is 19 amino acids long. The CDR3 reads CASSFSGTGGNPSYNEQFF. CDR3 DNA: TGTGCCAGCAGCTTTTCAGGGACAGGGGGTAACCCCTCCTACAATGAGCAGTTCTTC.

This clone has a single count. This chain connects TRBV7-3 to TRBJ2-1, with 11 bases matching TRBD2. V trimming: 4 bases; J trimming: 6 bases; junction bases outside the gene matches: 5. The CDR3 has 15 residues. Germline V lookup: CDR1 SGHTA, CDR2 FQGTGA. CDR3 sequence: CASSSSGGSFNEQFF. The CDR3 DNA follows: TGTGCCAGCAGCTCTAGCGGGGGGAGCTTCAATGAGCAGTTCTTC. The full variable domain, its missing parts supplied by reference TRBV7-3 and TRBJ2-1, is GAGVSQTPSNKVTEKGKYVELRCDPISGHTALYWYRQSLGQGPEFLIYFQGTGAADDSGLPNDRFFAVRPEGSVSTLKIQRTERGDSAVYLCASSSSGGSFNEQFFGPGTRLTVL.

The rearrangement links TRBV2 to TRBJ2-7; D is possibly TRBD1 (5 bases). The germline V gene has CDR1 SNHLY and CDR2 FYNNEI. This CDR3 has 13 amino acids. Trimming cost V 6 bases and J 1 base, with 10 bases left between them. CDR3 amino acids: CASSVGQSYEQYF. The CDR3 DNA reads as TGTGCCAGCAGCGTTGGACAATCCTACGAGCAGTACTTC.

V is TRBV27 and J is TRBJ1-6; tentative D call: TRBD1 (6 bases). V lost 6 bases and J 10 bases, leaving 16 bases between the germline ends. Germline CDR1 MNHEY, CDR2 SMNVEV (reference sequence). The CDR3 runs 14 residues. As DNA, the CDR3 is TGTGCCAGCAGCACCGGGACAAGGACGTCACCCCTCCACTTT. Translating it yields CASSTGTRTSPLHF.

This rearrangement joins TRBV5-1 to TRBJ2-1; 7 bases agree with TRBD2. The ends lost 4 bases at V and 8 bases at J; junction bases unmatched: 12. The CDR3 loop spans 15 amino acids. In germline, CDR1 is SGHRS, CDR2 YFSETQ. The CDR3 DNA is TGCGCCAGCAGCGAAAATTGGGAGGGCGGTTATGAGCAGTTCTTC. Translated, it gives CASSENWEGGYEQFF.

The chain combines TRBV7-3 with TRBJ1-2, with TRBD1 matching 11 bases. The trim removed 5 bases at V and 7 bases at J, leaving 12 bases unmatched. The CDR3 length is 16 residues. The germline gives CDR1 SGHTA, CDR2 FQGTGA. CDR3: CASSPRTGGAFCGYTF. In DNA, the CDR3 is TGTGCCAGCAGCCCCCGGACAGGGGGCGCGTTCTGTGGCTACACCTTC.

The chain joins TRBV7-9 to TRBJ1-1, with TRBD1 matching 7 bases. This CDR3 region has 14 residues. The trim removed 3 bases at V and 5 bases at J, leaving 6 bases unmatched. Germline CDR1 SEHNR, CDR2 FQNEAQ (reference sequence). CDR3 region: CASSLGRGYTEAFF. The CDR3, as DNA: TGTGCCAGCAGCTTGGGCAGGGGGTATACTGAAGCTTTCTTT. The full variable domain, in which reference TRBV7-9 and TRBJ1-1 provide the parts outside the CDR3, is DTGVSQNPRHKITKRGQNVTFRCDPISEHNRLYWYRQTLGQGPEFLTYFQNEAQLEKSRLLSDRFSAERPKGSFSTLEIQRTEQGDSAMYLCASSLGRGYTEAFFGQGTRLTVV.

CDR3 sequence reads: CASSLAGAGNTIYF. CDR3 nucleotide sequence: TGTGCCAGCAGCTTGGCGGGGGCTGGAAACACCATATATTTT. The chain has TRBV5-6 and TRBJ1-3; D might be TRBD1 (5 bases). The CDR3 has 14 amino acids. Germline assignment: CDR1 SGHDT and CDR2 YYEEEE. V was shortened by 0 bases and J by 2 bases, with 6 bases between the two germline ends.

Here the CDR3 reads CAWTGGITQYF. In DNA form, the CDR3 reads TGTGCCTGGACGGGCGGGATTACCCAGTACTTC. This chain links TRBV30 with TRBJ2-5, with D possibly TRBD2 on 6 matching bases. Germline CDR1 is GTSNPN and CDR2 is SVGIG (reference sequence). CDR3 length: 11 amino acids. V was pared by 4 bases and J by 8 bases, with 11 bases between.

This chain links TRBV5-5 with TRBJ2-2; 9 nucleotides match TRBD1. Trimming cost V 4 bases and J 5 bases; bases outside gene matches: 6. The CDR3 extends over 15 amino acids. CDR1 is SGHKS, CDR2 YYEKEE, per germline (reference sequence). The CDR3 region has the DNA TGTGCCAGCAGCACAGGGACAGGGTGGACCGGGGAGCTGTTTTTT. Its protein is CASSTGTGWTGELFF.

The rearrangement links TRBV5-6 to TRBJ2-1, with D tentatively TRBD2 (5 bases). Trimming removed 3 bases at V and 4 bases at J, with 11 bases between. The CDR3 consists of 14 residues. In germline, CDR1 is SGHDT, CDR2 YYEEEE. In nucleotides, the CDR3 is TGTGCCAGCAGCTCGAGGACTCTTTACAATGAGCAGTTCTTC. This encodes CASSSRTLYNEQFF.

The chain recombines TRBV19 with TRBJ2-1; D is uncertain. Deletions cut 1 base from V and 7 bases from J, with 14 bases between. The CDR3 totals 15 residues. From germline, CDR1 is LNHDA and CDR2 SQIVND (reference sequence). This CDR3 is CASSIAWSRLNEQFF. CDR3 DNA: TGTGCCAGTAGTATAGCGTGGTCTCGACTGAATGAGCAGTTCTTC.